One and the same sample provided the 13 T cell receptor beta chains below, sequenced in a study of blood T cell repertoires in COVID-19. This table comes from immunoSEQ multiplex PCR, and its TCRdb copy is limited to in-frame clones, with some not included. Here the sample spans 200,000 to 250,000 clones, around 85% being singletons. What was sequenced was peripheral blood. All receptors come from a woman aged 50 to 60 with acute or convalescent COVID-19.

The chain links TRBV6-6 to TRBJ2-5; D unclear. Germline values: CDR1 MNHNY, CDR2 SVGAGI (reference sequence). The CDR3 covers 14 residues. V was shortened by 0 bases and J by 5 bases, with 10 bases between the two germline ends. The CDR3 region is CASSYSGRQETQYF. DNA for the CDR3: TGTGCCAGCAGTTACTCGGGCAGGCAGGAGACCCAGTACTTC.

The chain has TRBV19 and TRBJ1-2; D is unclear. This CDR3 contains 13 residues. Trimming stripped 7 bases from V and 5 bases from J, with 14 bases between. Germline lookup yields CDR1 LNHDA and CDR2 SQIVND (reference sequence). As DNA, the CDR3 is TGTGCCAGTACTCAACAGCTTTGGTATGGCTACACCTTC. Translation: CASTQQLWYGYTF.

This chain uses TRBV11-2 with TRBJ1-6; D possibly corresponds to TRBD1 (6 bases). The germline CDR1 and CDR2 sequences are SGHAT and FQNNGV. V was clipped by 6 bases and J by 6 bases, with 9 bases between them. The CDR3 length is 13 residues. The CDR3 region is CASSPDSNSPLHF. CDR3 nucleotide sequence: TGTGCCAGCAGTCCGGACAGTAATTCACCCCTCCACTTT.

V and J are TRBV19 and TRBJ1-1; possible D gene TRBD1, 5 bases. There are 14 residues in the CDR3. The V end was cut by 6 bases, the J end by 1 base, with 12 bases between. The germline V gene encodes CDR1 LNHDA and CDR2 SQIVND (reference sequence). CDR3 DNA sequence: TGTGCCAGTAGGCACAACGACAGGAACACTGAAGCTTTCTTT. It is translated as CASRHNDRNTEAFF.

The CDR3 reads CATSDGYDEKLFF. The CDR3 nucleotides read TGTGCCACCAGTGACGGGTACGATGAAAAACTGTTTTTT. This chain connects TRBV24-1 to TRBJ1-4; no clear D. Trimming removed 4 bases at V and 6 bases at J, with 8 bases between. Germline CDR1 is KGHDR and CDR2 is SFDVKD. This CDR3 is 13 amino acids long.

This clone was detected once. The CDR3 sequence is CASSLEPGWVETQYF. CDR3 sequence (DNA): TGCGCCAGCAGCTTGGAACCAGGATGGGTAGAGACCCAGTACTTC. J is TRBJ2-5 and V is TRBV5-1; D call uncertain. V was shortened by 0 bases and J by 4 bases, with 13 bases between the two germline ends. The germline V gene encodes CDR1 SGHRS and CDR2 YFSETQ. The CDR3 runs to 15 residues.

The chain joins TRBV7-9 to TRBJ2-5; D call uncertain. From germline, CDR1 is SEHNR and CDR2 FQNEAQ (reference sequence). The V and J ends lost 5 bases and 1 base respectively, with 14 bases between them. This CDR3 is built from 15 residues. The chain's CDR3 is CASSRGTYSQETQYF. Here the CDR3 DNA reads TGTGCCAGCAGCCGAGGTACCTATTCCCAAGAGACCCAGTACTTC. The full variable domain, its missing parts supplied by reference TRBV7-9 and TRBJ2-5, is DTGVSQNPRHKITKRGQNVTFRCDPISEHNRLYWYRQTLGQGPEFLTYFQNEAQLEKSRLLSDRFSAERPKGSFSTLEIQRTEQGDSAMYLCASSRGTYSQETQYFGPGTRLLVL.

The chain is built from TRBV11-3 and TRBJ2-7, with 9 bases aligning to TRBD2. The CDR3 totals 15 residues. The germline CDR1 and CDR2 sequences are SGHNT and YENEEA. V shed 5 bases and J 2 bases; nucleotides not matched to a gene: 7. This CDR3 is CASSLAGGGAYEQYF. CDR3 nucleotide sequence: TGTGCCAGCAGCCTGGCGGGCGGGGGGGCCTACGAGCAGTACTTC.

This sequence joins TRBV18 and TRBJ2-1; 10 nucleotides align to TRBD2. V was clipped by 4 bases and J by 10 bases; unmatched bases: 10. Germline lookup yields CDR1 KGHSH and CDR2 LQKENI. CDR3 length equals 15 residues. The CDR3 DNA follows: TGTGCCAGCTCACACGGGAGCGGGGGGGCCGAGGAGCAGTTCTTC. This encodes CASSHGSGGAEEQFF.

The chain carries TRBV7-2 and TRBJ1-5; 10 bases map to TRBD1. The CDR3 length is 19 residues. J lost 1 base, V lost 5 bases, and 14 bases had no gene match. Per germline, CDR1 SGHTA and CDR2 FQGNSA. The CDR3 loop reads CASSKWLGWDRGSNQPQHF. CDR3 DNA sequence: TGTGCCAGCAGCAAATGGCTGGGGTGGGACAGGGGAAGCAATCAGCCCCAGCATTTT.

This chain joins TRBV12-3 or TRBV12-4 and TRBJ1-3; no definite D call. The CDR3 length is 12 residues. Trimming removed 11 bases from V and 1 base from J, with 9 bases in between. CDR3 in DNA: TGTGCCGCAGACTTATCTGGAAACACCATATATTTT. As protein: CAADLSGNTIYF.

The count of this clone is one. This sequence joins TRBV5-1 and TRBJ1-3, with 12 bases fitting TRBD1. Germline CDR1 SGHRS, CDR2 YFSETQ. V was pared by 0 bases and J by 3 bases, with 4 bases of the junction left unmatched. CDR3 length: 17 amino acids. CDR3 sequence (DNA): TGCGCCAGCAGCTTGGGGGGACAGGGGGCACGTGGAAACACCATATATTTT. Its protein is CASSLGGQGARGNTIYF.

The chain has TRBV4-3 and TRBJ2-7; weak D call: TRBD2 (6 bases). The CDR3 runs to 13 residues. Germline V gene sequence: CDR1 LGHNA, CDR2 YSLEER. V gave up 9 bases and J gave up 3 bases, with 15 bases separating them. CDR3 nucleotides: TGCGCCAGTAGTATGGTGACTAGCTACGAGCAGTACTTC. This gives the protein CASSMVTSYEQYF.